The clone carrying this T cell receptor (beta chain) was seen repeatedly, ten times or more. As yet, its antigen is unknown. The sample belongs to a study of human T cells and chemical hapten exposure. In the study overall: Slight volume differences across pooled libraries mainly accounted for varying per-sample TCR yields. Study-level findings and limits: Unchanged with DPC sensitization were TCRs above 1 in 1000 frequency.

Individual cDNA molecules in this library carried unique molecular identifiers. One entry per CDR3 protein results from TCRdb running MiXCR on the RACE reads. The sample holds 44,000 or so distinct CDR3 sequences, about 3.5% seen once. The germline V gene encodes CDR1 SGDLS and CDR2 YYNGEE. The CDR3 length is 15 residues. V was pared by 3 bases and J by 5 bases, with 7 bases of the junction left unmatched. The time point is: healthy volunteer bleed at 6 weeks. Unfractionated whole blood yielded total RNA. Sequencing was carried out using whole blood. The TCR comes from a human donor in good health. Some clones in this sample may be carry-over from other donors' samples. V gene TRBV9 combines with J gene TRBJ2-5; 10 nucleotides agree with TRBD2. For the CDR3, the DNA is TGTGCCAGCAGCGATAGCGGGAGGCCAGGGGAGACCCAGTACTTC. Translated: CASSDSGRPGETQYF.